The 7 T cell receptor beta chains listed next were all sequenced from one sample in a study of T cell responses to AZD1222 COVID-19 vaccine (dated by TCRdb to the early 2020s). Sample time point, as interpreted from the label and publication: baseline before first vaccination. The method behind the library was the immunoSEQ multiplex PCR assay. The immuneACCESS repertoire file appears here via TCRdb, limited to in-frame rearrangements. These files lack a portion of the clones; in checked studies, under half of the deficit traces to unresolved V genes, and the cause of the others is not known. The sample includes 120,000 to 150,000 clones, with 80% to 90% observed a single time. Jointly, the top ten make up about 5% of the sample. This sample comprised peripheral blood, obtained on day 0 of AZD1222 vaccination. The receptors stem from an adult in good health.

This chain connects TRBV28 to TRBJ1-4; D possibly corresponds to TRBD1 (5 bases). The CDR3 consists of 16 residues. Trimming took off 3 bases at V and 1 base at J, with 12 bases between the two ends. Germline CDR1 reads MDHEN; CDR2 reads SYDVKM. CDR3 protein: CASSFPDSQTNEKLFF. The CDR3 DNA reads TGTGCCAGCAGTTTCCCCGACAGCCAAACTAATGAAAAACTGTTTTTT.

This clone was seen once. This sequence joins TRBV28 and TRBJ2-3, with D unresolved. The CDR3 extends over 13 amino acids. The germline gives CDR1 MDHEN, CDR2 SYDVKM. Between the trimmed V and J ends, which lost 6 bases and 0 bases, there was a span of 7 bases. The chain's CDR3 is CASSPASTDTQYF. The CDR3, as DNA: TGTGCCAGCAGCCCGGCAAGCACAGATACGCAGTATTTT. The full variable domain, rest sourced from reference TRBV28 and TRBJ2-3, is DVKVTQSSRYLVKRTGEKVFLECVQDMDHENMFWYRQDPGLGLRLIYFSYDVKMKEKGDIPEGYSVSREKKERFSLILESASTNQTSMYLCASSPASTDTQYFGPGTRLTVL.

The V and J genes are TRBV28 and TRBJ2-7, with D perhaps matching TRBD1 (6 bases). Per the germline V gene, CDR1 is MDHEN and CDR2 is SYDVKM. Trimming stripped 5 bases from V and 0 bases from J, with 14 bases between. The CDR3 spans 15 residues. CDR3: CASSGGDLSSYEQYF. For the CDR3, the DNA is TGTGCCAGCAGTGGGGGCGACTTATCCTCCTACGAGCAGTACTTC.

This chain connects TRBV30 to TRBJ2-3; TRBD1 aligns across 9 bases. This CDR3 comprises 15 residues. Trimming at V came to 0 bases and at J to 4 bases, leaving 5 bases not matched to a gene. CDR1 and CDR2 (germline): GTSNPN, SVGIG (reference sequence). The CDR3 DNA is TGTGCCTGGAGTGTGGGGAGACAGGGGGCAGATACGCAGTATTTT. Translating it yields CAWSVGRQGADTQYF. Full variable domain (missing parts from reference TRBV30 and TRBJ2-3): SQTIHQWPATLVQPVGSPLSLECTVEGTSNPNLYWYRQAAGRGLQLLFYSVGIGQISSEVPQNLSASRPQDRQFILSSKKLLLSDSGFYLCAWSVGRQGADTQYFGPGTRLTVL.

This clone showed up just once. This chain connects TRBV7-2 to TRBJ2-1; 12 nucleotides match TRBD2. The CDR3 consists of 17 residues. Germline loops: CDR1 SGHTA, CDR2 FQGNSA. The trim removed 5 bases at V and 0 bases at J, leaving 5 bases unmatched. The CDR3 nucleotides read TGTGCCAGCAGCGGCAGACTAGCGGGAGCCTCCTACAATGAGCAGTTCTTC. Amino acids: CASSGRLAGASYNEQFF.

The CDR3 loop is CASSPFAGDNYGYTF. The CDR3 DNA follows: TGTGCCAGCTCACCGTTTGCAGGCGATAACTATGGCTACACCTTC. The chain recombines TRBV18 with TRBJ1-2; D call uncertain. This CDR3 contains 15 residues. Per the germline V gene, CDR1 is KGHSH and CDR2 is LQKENI. Trimming removed 3 bases from V and 1 base from J, with 12 bases in between.

In DNA form, the CDR3 reads TGTGCCTGGAGTCCGAGCTCCTACGAGCAGTACTTC. This encodes CAWSPSSYEQYF. The genes are TRBV30 and TRBJ2-7; D is unresolved. Trimming pared 2 bases from V and 0 bases from J, leaving 5 bases between. The CDR3 sequence is 12 residues long. Looked up from germline, CDR1 is GTSNPN and CDR2 is SVGIG (reference sequence).